These T cell receptor beta chains were read from a single sample in a study of blood T cell repertoires in COVID-19. The method was immunoSEQ multiplex PCR; TCRdb's version includes in-frame clones alone and lacks a portion of them. This sample has about 140,000 clones; approximately 88% occur once, and the top ten carry more than 9%. Sequencing was performed on peripheral blood. The receptors originated from a man in his fifties or sixties with active or convalescent COVID-19. Both conserved end residues are part of each CDR3. Each record gives: clone size, J gene, D gene, V gene, CDR3 DNA, CDR3 protein. The D gene is left open where the match is weak. Clone size is given for some rows only: seen once, a few or many times, or a class if the clone is expanded.

size: -
J: TRBJ2-1
D: TRBD2
V: TRBV7-6
DNA: TGTGCCAGCAGCTCCGGGACTAGCGGATGGTACAATGAGCAGTTCTTC
CDR3: CASSSGTSGWYNEQFF

size: -
J: TRBJ2-1
D: TRBD2
V: TRBV7-2
DNA: TGTGCCAGCAGCCATGGGACTAGCGGGAGGTCCGCCTACAATGAGCAGTTCTTC
CDR3: CASSHGTSGRSAYNEQFF

size: few
J: TRBJ2-1
D: TRBD2
V: TRBV20-1
DNA: TGCAGTGCTAGTATAGCGGGAGTTGGCAATGAGCAGTTCTTC
CDR3: CSASIAGVGNEQFF

size: -
J: TRBJ1-6
D: TRBD1
V: TRBV6-5
DNA: TGTGCCAGCAGGGACAGGGACCATTCACCCCTCCACTTT
CDR3: CASRDRDHSPLHF

size: -
J: TRBJ2-3
D: -
V: TRBV6-5
DNA: TGTGCCAGCAGTTACTCCGGGGGATCTACAGATACGCAGTATTTT
CDR3: CASSYSGGSTDTQYF

size: -
J: TRBJ2-5
D: -
V: TRBV9
DNA: TGTGCCAGCAGCCCAGGTGGGGGGAGGAAGACCCAGTACTTC
CDR3: CASSPGGGRKTQYF

size: -
J: TRBJ1-1
D: TRBD1
V: TRBV25-1
DNA: TGTGCCAGCAGTAAATTCGGACAGGGTGGGAACACTGAAGCTTTCTTT
CDR3: CASSKFGQGGNTEAFF

size: once
J: TRBJ2-4
D: TRBD1
V: TRBV5-1
DNA: TGCGCCAGCAGCCCCGGACAGGGGGCCAAGCAAAACATTCAGTACTTC
CDR3: CASSPGQGAKQNIQYF

size: -
J: TRBJ2-7
D: TRBD1
V: TRBV5-1
DNA: TGCGCCAGCAGCCTTACCGGGACAGGCCTATACGAGCAGTACTTC
CDR3: CASSLTGTGLYEQYF

size: -
J: TRBJ1-2
D: TRBD1
V: TRBV28
DNA: TGTGCCAGCAGCAGGACAGGAGAGTCCTATGGCTACACCTTC
CDR3: CASSRTGESYGYTF

size: -
J: TRBJ2-1
D: -
V: TRBV28
DNA: TGTGCCAGCAGTCCTCCTGGTGGCAGGGGAAGGGTCAATGAGCAGTTCTTC
CDR3: CASSPPGGRGRVNEQFF

size: -
J: TRBJ2-3
D: -
V: TRBV11-3
DNA: TGTGCCAGCAGCCGCGGTGGCACAGATACGCAGTATTTT
CDR3: CASSRGGTDTQYF

size: once
J: TRBJ2-7
D: -
V: TRBV27
DNA: TGTGCCAGCAGTTTATCACCGGACAGCTCCTACGAGCAGTACTTC
CDR3: CASSLSPDSSYEQYF

size: -
J: TRBJ2-3
D: -
V: TRBV18
DNA: TGTGCCAGCTCACCCAGGGGCCGCACAGATACGCAGTATTTT
CDR3: CASSPRGRTDTQYF

size: -
J: TRBJ1-5
D: TRBD1
V: TRBV24-1
DNA: TGTGCCACCAGTGACTCGGACAGGGGAACCAATCAGCCCCAGCATTTT
CDR3: CATSDSDRGTNQPQHF

size: once
J: TRBJ2-7
D: TRBD2
V: TRBV28
DNA: TGTGCCAGCAGTCACGGGACTAGCGGGAGGTCGCGTGAGCAGTACTTC
CDR3: CASSHGTSGRSREQYF

size: -
J: TRBJ2-7
D: -
V: TRBV27
DNA: TGTGCCAGCAGTCCAAGACAGACGAATCACTACGAGCAGTACTTC
CDR3: CASSPRQTNHYEQYF

size: -
J: TRBJ2-7
D: -
V: TRBV2
DNA: TGTGCCAGCAGAGGGGATGCCTACGAGCAGTACTTC
CDR3: CASRGDAYEQYF

size: -
J: TRBJ2-4
D: -
V: TRBV2
DNA: TGTGCCAGCAGTGAAGACAGTCACATTCAGTACTTC
CDR3: CASSEDSHIQYF

size: -
J: TRBJ1-5
D: -
V: TRBV2
DNA: TGTGCCAGCAGAAGGCAGGGATATAGCAATCAGCCCCAGCATTTT
CDR3: CASRRQGYSNQPQHF

size: -
J: TRBJ2-7
D: TRBD2
V: TRBV3-1/TRBV3-2
DNA: TGTGCCAGCAGCCTAGCGGGAAGCTCCTACGAGCAGTACTTC
CDR3: CASSLAGSSYEQYF

size: -
J: TRBJ2-7
D: TRBD1
V: TRBV6-5
DNA: TGTGCCAGCAGTTATTCGGACAGGGGGAACTACGAGCAGTACTTC
CDR3: CASSYSDRGNYEQYF

size: -
J: TRBJ2-3
D: TRBD2
V: TRBV28
DNA: TGTGCCAGCAGTTTATACGGACTAGCGGAGACCACAGATACGCAGTATTTT
CDR3: CASSLYGLAETTDTQYF

size: -
J: TRBJ1-2
D: -
V: TRBV5-1
DNA: TGCGCCAGCAGCTCTGGACACTCTGGCTATGGCTACACCTTC
CDR3: CASSSGHSGYGYTF

size: few
J: TRBJ2-7
D: TRBD1
V: TRBV5-1
DNA: TGCGCCAGCAGCCCCGGACAGGGGTGGGAGCAGTACTTC
CDR3: CASSPGQGWEQYF

size: -
J: TRBJ2-1
D: -
V: TRBV7-2
DNA: TGTGCCAGCAGCTTGTGGGGGGACCTGGACCCATACAATGAGCAGTTCTTC
CDR3: CASSLWGDLDPYNEQFF

size: -
J: TRBJ1-6
D: TRBD1
V: TRBV10-2
DNA: TGCGCCAGCAGTGAGGACAGGGGGCCATCAACCCTCCACTTT
CDR3: CASSEDRGPSTLHF

size: -
J: TRBJ1-2
D: TRBD1
V: TRBV7-9
DNA: TGTGCCAGCAGCTCGACAGGGGGCGTGGGCTATGGCTACACCTTC
CDR3: CASSSTGGVGYGYTF

size: -
J: TRBJ2-1
D: TRBD2
V: TRBV19
DNA: TGTGCCAGTAGTATAGGAAGAGTAGCGGGGGTCAATGAGCAGTTCTTC
CDR3: CASSIGRVAGVNEQFF

size: -
J: TRBJ1-2
D: -
V: TRBV13
DNA: TGTGCCAGCAGCTCCTGGACAAGCTGGGATGCGGGCTACACCTTC
CDR3: CASSSWTSWDAGYTF

size: -
J: TRBJ2-7
D: TRBD2
V: TRBV7-2
DNA: TGTGCCAGCAGCTTAGAACTAGCGGGAGCCTACGAGCAGTACTTC
CDR3: CASSLELAGAYEQYF

size: -
J: TRBJ2-3
D: TRBD2
V: TRBV27
DNA: TGTGCCAGCAGTTCCCCGGGAGGGGGGGGACCACATCATACGCAGTATTTT
CDR3: CASSSPGGGGPHHTQYF